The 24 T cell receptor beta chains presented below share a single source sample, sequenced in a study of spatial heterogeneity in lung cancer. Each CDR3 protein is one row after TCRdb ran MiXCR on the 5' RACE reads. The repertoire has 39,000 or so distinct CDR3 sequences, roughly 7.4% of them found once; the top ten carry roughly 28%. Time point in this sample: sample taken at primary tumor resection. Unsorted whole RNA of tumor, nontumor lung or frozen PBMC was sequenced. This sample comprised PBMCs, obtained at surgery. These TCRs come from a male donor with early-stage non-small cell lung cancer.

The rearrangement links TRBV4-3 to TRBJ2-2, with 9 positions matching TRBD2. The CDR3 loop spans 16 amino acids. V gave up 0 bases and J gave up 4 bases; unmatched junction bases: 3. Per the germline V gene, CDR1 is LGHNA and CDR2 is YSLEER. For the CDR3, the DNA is TGCGCCAGCAGCCAAGAGACAGCGGGAGGCACCGGGGAGCTGTTTTTT. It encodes CASSQETAGGTGELFF.

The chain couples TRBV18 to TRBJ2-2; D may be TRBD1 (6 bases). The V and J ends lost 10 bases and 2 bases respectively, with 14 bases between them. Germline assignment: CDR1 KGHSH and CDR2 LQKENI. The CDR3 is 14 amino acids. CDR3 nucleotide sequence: TGTGCCACCCAAGGGGGTATCAACACCGGGGAGCTGTTTTTT. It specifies CATQGGINTGELFF.

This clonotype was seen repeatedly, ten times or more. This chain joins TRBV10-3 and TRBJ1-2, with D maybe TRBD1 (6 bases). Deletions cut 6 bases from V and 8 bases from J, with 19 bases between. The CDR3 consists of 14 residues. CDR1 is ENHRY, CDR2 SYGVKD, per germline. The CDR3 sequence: CAIRGLMGGPGYTF. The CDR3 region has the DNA TGTGCCATCAGGGGCCTGATGGGGGGCCCAGGCTACACCTTC.

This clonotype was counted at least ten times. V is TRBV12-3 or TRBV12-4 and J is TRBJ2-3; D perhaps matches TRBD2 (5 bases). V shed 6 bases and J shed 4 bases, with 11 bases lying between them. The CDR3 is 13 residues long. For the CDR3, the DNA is TGTGCCAGCAGCCCCCCCGGGGCAGATACGCAGTATTTT. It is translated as CASSPPGADTQYF.

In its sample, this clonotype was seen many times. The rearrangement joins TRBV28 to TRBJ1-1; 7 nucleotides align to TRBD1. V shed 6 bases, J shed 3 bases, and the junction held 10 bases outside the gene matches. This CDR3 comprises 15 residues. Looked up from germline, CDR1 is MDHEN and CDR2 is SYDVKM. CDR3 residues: CASRPNPQGYTEAFF. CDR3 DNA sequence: TGTGCCAGCAGACCAAATCCACAGGGGTACACTGAAGCTTTCTTT.

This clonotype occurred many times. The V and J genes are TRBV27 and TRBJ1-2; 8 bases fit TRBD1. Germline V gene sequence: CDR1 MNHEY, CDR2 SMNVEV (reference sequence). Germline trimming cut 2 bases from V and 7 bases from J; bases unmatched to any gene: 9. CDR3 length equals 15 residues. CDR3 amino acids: CASSLALDRDSGYTF. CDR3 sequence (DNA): TGTGCCAGCAGTTTAGCACTGGACAGGGACTCTGGCTACACCTTC.

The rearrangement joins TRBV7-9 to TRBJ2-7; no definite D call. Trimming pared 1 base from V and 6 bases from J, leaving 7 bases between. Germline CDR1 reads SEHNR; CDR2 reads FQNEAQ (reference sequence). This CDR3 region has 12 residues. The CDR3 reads CASSLVVSEQYF. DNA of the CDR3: TGTGCCAGCAGCTTAGTGGTATCCGAGCAGTACTTC.

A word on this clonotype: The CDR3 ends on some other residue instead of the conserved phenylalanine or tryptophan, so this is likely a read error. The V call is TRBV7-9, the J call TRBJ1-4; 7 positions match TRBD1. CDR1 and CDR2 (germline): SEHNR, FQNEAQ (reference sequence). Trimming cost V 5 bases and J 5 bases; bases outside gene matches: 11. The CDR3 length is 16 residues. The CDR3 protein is CASSRGGRPVNEKLFL. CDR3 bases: TGTGCCAGCAGCCGAGGGGGCAGACCAGTAAATGAAAAACTGTTTCTT.

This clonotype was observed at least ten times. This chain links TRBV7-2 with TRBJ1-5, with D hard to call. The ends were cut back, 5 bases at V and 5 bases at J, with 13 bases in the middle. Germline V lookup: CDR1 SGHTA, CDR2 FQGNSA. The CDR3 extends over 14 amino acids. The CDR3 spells CASSQDGFDQPQHF. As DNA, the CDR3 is TGTGCCAGCAGCCAAGATGGTTTCGATCAGCCCCAGCATTTT.

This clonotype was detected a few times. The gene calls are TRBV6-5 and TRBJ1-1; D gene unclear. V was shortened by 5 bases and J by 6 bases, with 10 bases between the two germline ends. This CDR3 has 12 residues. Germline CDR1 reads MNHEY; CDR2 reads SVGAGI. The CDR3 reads CASSRRGAEAFF. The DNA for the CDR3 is TGTGCCAGCAGTCGGCGCGGCGCTGAAGCTTTCTTT.

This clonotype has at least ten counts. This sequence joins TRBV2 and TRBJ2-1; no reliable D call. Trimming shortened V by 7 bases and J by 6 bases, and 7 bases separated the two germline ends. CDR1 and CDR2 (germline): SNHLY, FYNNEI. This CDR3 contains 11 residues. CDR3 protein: CASMRVNEQFF. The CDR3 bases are TGTGCCAGCATGCGTGTCAATGAGCAGTTCTTC.

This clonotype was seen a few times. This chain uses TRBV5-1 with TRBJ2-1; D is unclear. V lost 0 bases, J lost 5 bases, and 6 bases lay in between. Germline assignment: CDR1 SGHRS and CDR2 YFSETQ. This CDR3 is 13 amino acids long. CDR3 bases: TGCGCCAGCAGCTTGGGTGGCGACAATGAGCAGTTCTTC. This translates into CASSLGGDNEQFF.

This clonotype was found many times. The CDR3 region has the DNA TGTGCCTCTGGCGGCGGGAGGGGAGTCAAAAACATTCAGTACTTC. This sequence encodes CASGGGRGVKNIQYF. This sequence joins TRBV7-2 and TRBJ2-4; 9 bases are shared with TRBD2. The CDR3 spans 15 residues. Germline V lookup: CDR1 SGHTA, CDR2 FQGNSA. V shed 11 bases, J shed 3 bases, and the junction held 11 bases outside the gene matches.

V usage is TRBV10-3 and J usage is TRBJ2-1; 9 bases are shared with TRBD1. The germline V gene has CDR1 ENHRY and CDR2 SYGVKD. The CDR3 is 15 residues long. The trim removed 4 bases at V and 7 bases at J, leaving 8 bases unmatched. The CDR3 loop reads CAISVRDRGENEQFF. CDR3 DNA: TGTGCCATCAGTGTTCGTGACAGGGGGGAAAATGAGCAGTTCTTC.

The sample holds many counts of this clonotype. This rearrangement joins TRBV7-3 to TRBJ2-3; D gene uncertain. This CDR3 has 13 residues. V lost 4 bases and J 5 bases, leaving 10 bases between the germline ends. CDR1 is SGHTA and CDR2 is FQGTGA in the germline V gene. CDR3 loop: CASSSSNLDTQYF. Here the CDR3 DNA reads TGTGCCAGCAGCTCCTCCAACTTAGATACGCAGTATTTT.

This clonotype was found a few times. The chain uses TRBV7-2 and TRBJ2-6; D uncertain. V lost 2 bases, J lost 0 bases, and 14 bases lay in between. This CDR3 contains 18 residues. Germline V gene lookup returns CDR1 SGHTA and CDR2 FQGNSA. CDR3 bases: TGTGCCAGCAGCTTAAATGCCAGGTACCTCTCTGGGGCCAACGTCCTGACTTTC. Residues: CASSLNARYLSGANVLTF.

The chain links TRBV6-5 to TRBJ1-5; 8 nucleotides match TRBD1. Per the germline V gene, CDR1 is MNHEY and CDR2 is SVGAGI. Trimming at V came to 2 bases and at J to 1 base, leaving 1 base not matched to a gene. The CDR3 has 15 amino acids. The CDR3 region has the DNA TGTGCCAGCAGTTACGCAGGGGGCAGCAATCAGCCCCAGCATTTT. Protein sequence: CASSYAGGSNQPQHF.

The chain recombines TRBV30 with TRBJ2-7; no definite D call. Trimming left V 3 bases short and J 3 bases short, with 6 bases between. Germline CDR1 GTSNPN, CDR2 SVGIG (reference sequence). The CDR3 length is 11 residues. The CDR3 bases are TGTGCCTGGAGCTTGGGCTACGAGCAGTACTTC. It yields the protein CAWSLGYEQYF.

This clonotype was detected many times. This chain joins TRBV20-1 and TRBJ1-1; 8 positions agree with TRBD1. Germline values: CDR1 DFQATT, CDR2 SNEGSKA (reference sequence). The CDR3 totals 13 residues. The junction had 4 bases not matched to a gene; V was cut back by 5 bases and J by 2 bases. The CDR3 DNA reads TGCAGTGCTGACAGGGGTAGAAACACTGAAGCTTTCTTT. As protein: CSADRGRNTEAFF.

This CDR3 is CSARSGLAEAFF. The CDR3, as DNA: TGCAGTGCTAGATCAGGGTTGGCTGAAGCTTTCTTT. J is TRBJ1-1 and V is TRBV20-1; D possibly corresponds to TRBD1 (5 bases). The germline V gene encodes CDR1 DFQATT and CDR2 SNEGSKA (reference sequence). V lost 2 bases, J lost 6 bases, and 10 bases lay in between. The CDR3 length is 12 residues.

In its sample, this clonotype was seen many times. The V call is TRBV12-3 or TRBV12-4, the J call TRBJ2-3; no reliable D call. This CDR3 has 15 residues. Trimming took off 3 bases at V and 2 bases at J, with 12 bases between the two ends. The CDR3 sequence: CASSFKGLNTDTQYF. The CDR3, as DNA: TGTGCCAGCAGTTTCAAGGGCCTAAACACAGATACGCAGTATTTT.

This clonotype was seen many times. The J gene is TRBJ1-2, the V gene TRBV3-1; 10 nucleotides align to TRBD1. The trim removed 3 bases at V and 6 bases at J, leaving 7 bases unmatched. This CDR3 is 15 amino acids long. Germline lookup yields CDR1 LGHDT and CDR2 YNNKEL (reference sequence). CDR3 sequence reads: CASSQYWGQGNGYTF. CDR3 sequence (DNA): TGTGCCAGCAGCCAGTACTGGGGACAGGGGAATGGCTACACCTTC.

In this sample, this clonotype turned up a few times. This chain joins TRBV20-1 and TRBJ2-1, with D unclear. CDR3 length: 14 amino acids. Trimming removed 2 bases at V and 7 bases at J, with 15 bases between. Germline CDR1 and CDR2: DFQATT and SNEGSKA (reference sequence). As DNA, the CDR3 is TGCAGTGCTAGACCCTCTAGGGCGTGGAATGAGCAGTTCTTC. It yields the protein CSARPSRAWNEQFF.

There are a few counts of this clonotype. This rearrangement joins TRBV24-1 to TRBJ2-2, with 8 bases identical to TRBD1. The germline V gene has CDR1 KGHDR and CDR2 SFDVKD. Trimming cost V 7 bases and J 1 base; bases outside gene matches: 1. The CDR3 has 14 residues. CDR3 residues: CATRGQGNTGELFF. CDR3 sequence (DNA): TGTGCCACCAGAGGACAGGGGAACACCGGGGAGCTGTTTTTT.